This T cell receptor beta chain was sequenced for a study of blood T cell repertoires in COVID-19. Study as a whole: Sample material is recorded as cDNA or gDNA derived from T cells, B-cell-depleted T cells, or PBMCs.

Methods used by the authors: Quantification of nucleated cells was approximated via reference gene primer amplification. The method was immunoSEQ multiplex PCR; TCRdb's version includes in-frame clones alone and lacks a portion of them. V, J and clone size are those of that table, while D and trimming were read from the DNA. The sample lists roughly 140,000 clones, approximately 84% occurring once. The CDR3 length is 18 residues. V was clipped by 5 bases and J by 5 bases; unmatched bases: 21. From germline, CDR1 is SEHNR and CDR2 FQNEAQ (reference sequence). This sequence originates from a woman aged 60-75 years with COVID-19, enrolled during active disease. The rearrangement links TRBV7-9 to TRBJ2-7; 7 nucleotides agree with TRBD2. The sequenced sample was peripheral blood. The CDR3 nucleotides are TGTGCCAGCAGCCCCTCCTGGCTAGCGGACCGGAGTGCCCACGAGCAGTACTTC. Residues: CASSPSWLADRSAHEQYF.